The sequence of this T cell receptor beta chain was determined in a study of CD8+CD57+ T cells in acquired aplastic anemia. Concerning this clonotype: What it recognizes is unknown.

Trimming removed 7 bases at V and 4 bases at J, with 8 bases between. The CDR3 consists of 11 residues. Germline V gene sequence: CDR1 SGHRS, CDR2 YFSETQ. The use of genomic DNA as template underpinned the TCR beta VDJ and CDR3 profiling. TCRdb processed the reads anew with MiXCR; each CDR3 protein has one entry. The repertoire has about 81,000 distinct CDR3 sequences, about half of them found once; the top ten carry approximately 61%. General study points: Patients and controls turned out to have some 30 CD8+ CDR3 sequences in common.

The TCR was taken from a human donor in good health, serving as a control. The rearrangement links TRBV5-1 to TRBJ1-1; D gene uncertain. The source material was sorted CD4+, CD8+, or CD8+CD57+ T cells (not recorded which) from PBMCs. The DNA of the CDR3 is TGCGCCAGCGGACGGGGCACTGAAGCTTTCTTT. Protein sequence: CASGRGTEAFF.